Listed below are T cell receptor beta chains from one sample, sequenced in a study of T cell responses to AZD1222 COVID-19 vaccine. The repertoire was sequenced with immunoSEQ multiplex PCR; TCRdb's copy has only in-frame clones and lacks some. The sample holds under 200,000 clones; around 92% are singletons and the top ten take about 9.3%. The sample consisted of peripheral blood, taken on day 0 of AZD1222 vaccination. All receptors come from an adult in good health. Both conserved end residues are part of each CDR3. D genes are given only for firm matches. Size is stated for part of the rows, as once, few or many counts, or as a class when the clone is expanded.

V	J	D	size	CDR3	DNA
TRBV19	TRBJ2-1	NA	NA	CASSIESSYNEQFF	TGTGCCAGTAGTATTGAGAGCTCCTACAATGAGCAGTTCTTC
TRBV10-3	TRBJ1-5	NA	NA	CAISEVTRQPQHF	TGTGCCATCAGTGAGGTGACGAGGCAGCCCCAGCATTTT
TRBV29-1	TRBJ1-5	NA	NA	CSVGLGDNQPQHF	TGCAGCGTGGGTCTGGGGGACAATCAGCCCCAGCATTTT
TRBV7-8	TRBJ1-2	NA	NA	CASSLVFSSDYGYTF	TGTGCCAGCAGCTTAGTGTTTTCATCGGACTATGGCTACACCTTC
TRBV19	TRBJ2-2	NA	NA	CASSNRATNTGELFF	TGTGCCAGTAGCAATAGGGCCACCAACACCGGGGAGCTGTTTTTT
TRBV30	TRBJ1-1	NA	once	CAWSVQGQARTEAFF	TGTGCCTGGAGTGTACAGGGACAAGCAAGGACTGAAGCTTTCTTT
TRBV27	TRBJ1-5	TRBD1	once	CASSFRRRDRGGNQPQHF	TGTGCCAGCAGTTTCCGCCGCCGGGACAGGGGTGGCAATCAGCCCCAGCATTTT
TRBV5-1	TRBJ2-3	TRBD2	NA	CASSRNVAGGRTDTQYF	TGCGCCAGCAGCCGTAATGTAGCGGGAGGGCGGACAGATACGCAGTATTTT
TRBV2	TRBJ2-1	TRBD1	NA	CASSGDRVTNLLYNEQFF	TGTGCCAGCAGTGGGGACAGGGTCACAAACTTACTATACAATGAGCAGTTCTTC
TRBV20-1	TRBJ2-7	TRBD1	NA	CSPGQGNEQYF	TGCAGTCCTGGACAGGGGAACGAGCAGTACTTC
TRBV14	TRBJ1-1	NA	NA	CASSPPGLLGDTEAFF	TGTGCCAGCAGCCCCCCAGGGCTCTTAGGGGACACTGAAGCTTTCTTT
TRBV11-2	TRBJ2-3	NA	NA	CASSWDGGQDTQYF	TGTGCCAGCAGCTGGGACGGGGGGCAAGATACGCAGTATTTT
TRBV5-1	TRBJ1-2	NA	NA	CASSSGRGNYGYTF	TGCGCCAGCAGCTCAGGACGGGGGAACTATGGCTACACCTTC
TRBV9	TRBJ1-2	NA	NA	CASSVGVSAPGYTF	TGTGCCAGCAGCGTAGGGGTATCCGCGCCGGGCTACACCTTC
TRBV9	TRBJ2-2	NA	NA	CASSEALGVGELFF	TGTGCCAGCAGCGAGGCGTTGGGCGTCGGGGAGCTGTTTTTT
TRBV28	TRBJ1-4	TRBD1	NA	CASRRTGEVLANEKLFF	TGTGCCAGCAGACGGACAGGGGAGGTTTTGGCTAATGAAAAACTGTTTTTT
TRBV27	TRBJ2-1	NA	NA	CASSFNQPYNEQFF	TGTGCCAGCAGTTTCAACCAACCATACAATGAGCAGTTCTTC